The clone carrying this TCR beta chain occurred many times. Trimming removed 5 bases from V and 4 bases from J, with 17 bases in between. Germline CDR1 MNHEY, CDR2 SVGEGT. The CDR3 has 15 amino acids. These data originate in a study of T cell repertoires in cytomegalovirus infection. TCRdb reprocessed the reads with MiXCR, giving one entry per CDR3 protein. The profile covers more than 75,000 distinct CDR3 sequences, with 3.7% appearing a single time and 4.6% taken by the ten largest. The V call is TRBV6-2 or TRBV6-3, the J call TRBJ1-1; D is uncertain. The source is a human donor in good health (CMV status not recorded). Some clones in this sample may be carry-over from other donors' samples. Sequenced sample: PBMCs. The CDR3 bases are TGTGCCAGCAGTGAAACACCCCAATTGAGCACTGAAGCTTTCTTT. Protein product: CASSETPQLSTEAFF.